The present T cell receptor (beta chain) was sequenced within a study of a mutant IDH1 vaccine in newly diagnosed glioma. Study outcomes and limitations: There seemed to be no relation between pseudoprogression and changes in top peripheral T cell clonotypes.

Germline CDR1 reads SEHNR; CDR2 reads FQNEAQ (reference sequence). Trimming stripped 6 bases from V and 7 bases from J, with 16 bases between. CDR3 length: 15 amino acids. Worth noting for this clone: Its cognate antigen is unknown.

Profiling relied on immunoSEQ multiplex PCR, and the TCRdb table lists in-frame clones only, not all of them. The table has 60,000 or so clones, roughly 81% seen once; the top ten hold approximately 3.7%. Time point in this sample: week 23, last vaccination. What each vaccine dose contained was 300 ug of mutant IDH1 20-mer peptide, accompanied by topical imiquimod. The clonotype originates from a young man with glioma. The chain has TRBV7-9 and TRBJ2-6; no clear D gene. Source: PBMCs, taken from a glioma patient whose treatment included an IDH1 peptide vaccine. The CDR3 coding sequence is TGTGCCAGCAGTTACACACAGTACGGAGCCAACGTCCTGACTTTC. This codes for CASSYTQYGANVLTF.